The 14 T cell receptor beta chains reported below all come from one sample, sequenced in a study of OX40 agonist ivuxolimab in advanced cancers. TCRdb keeps only in-frame clones here, not all; method: immunoSEQ multiplex PCR. Of nearly 55,000 clones in the sample, roughly four fifths were seen once. This sample comprised CD4+ or CD8+ T cells sorted from blood, obtained in a trial of the OX40 agonist ivuxolimab. Receptors originate from an adult with an advanced solid tumor such as melanoma, head and neck, liver or kidney cancer.

The J gene is TRBJ2-1, the V gene TRBV11-3, with 7 bases identical to TRBD2. Germline lookup yields CDR1 SGHNT and CDR2 YENEEA. This CDR3 spans 15 amino acids. The ends lost 1 base at V and 12 bases at J; junction bases unmatched: 12. CDR3 sequence: CASSLGGGGPAAQFF. CDR3 coding DNA: TGTGCCAGCAGCTTAGGGGGGGGAGGGCCAGCGGCGCAGTTCTTC.

The chain employs TRBV7-3 and TRBJ2-5; D is possibly TRBD2 (5 bases). The CDR3 sequence is 14 residues long. V was trimmed by 4 bases and J by 0 bases, leaving 9 bases between them. CDR1 and CDR2 (germline): SGHTA, FQGTGA. The CDR3 reads CASSSGEYQETQYF. In DNA form, the CDR3 reads TGTGCCAGCAGCTCTGGGGAGTACCAAGAGACCCAGTACTTC.

The chain uses TRBV5-1 and TRBJ2-4; D may be TRBD1 or TRBD2 (5 bases each). The CDR3 extends over 15 amino acids. The germline V gene encodes CDR1 SGHRS and CDR2 YFSETQ. V was clipped by 0 bases and J by 5 bases, with 12 bases between them. CDR3 DNA sequence: TGCGCCAGCAGCTTGGCCCGGGGCTGGGAAAACATTCAGTACTTC. This encodes CASSLARGWENIQYF.

The V call is TRBV6-1, the J call TRBJ1-2, with D perhaps matching TRBD1 (6 bases). The germline V gene encodes CDR1 MNHNS and CDR2 SASEGT. CDR3 length equals 13 residues. Trimming shortened V by 9 bases and J by 4 bases, and 15 bases separated the two germline ends. The CDR3 sequence is CASEAGEGYGYTF. The CDR3 nucleotides read TGTGCCAGTGAGGCAGGGGAGGGCTATGGCTACACCTTC.

This rearrangement joins TRBV9 to TRBJ2-2; no definite D call. Germline values: CDR1 SGDLS, CDR2 YYNGEE. The CDR3 runs to 15 residues. Trimming removed 0 bases from V and 4 bases from J, with 10 bases in between. The DNA for the CDR3 is TGTGCCAGCAGCGTAGGTAGCTTTGTCACCGGGGAGCTGTTTTTT. It specifies CASSVGSFVTGELFF.

The chain is built from TRBV11-2 and TRBJ2-5; possibly TRBD1 for D (6 bases). The germline gives CDR1 SGHAT, CDR2 FQNNGV. This CDR3 is 17 amino acids long. The ends were cut back, 1 base at V and 4 bases at J, with 19 bases in the middle. This CDR3 is CASSLGLGASSPETQYF. The CDR3 DNA follows: TGTGCCAGCAGCTTAGGGCTGGGGGCGAGTTCGCCAGAGACCCAGTACTTC.

This chain connects TRBV28 to TRBJ2-2; the D is unclear. Trimming pared 3 bases from V and 0 bases from J, leaving 17 bases between. Germline V gives CDR1 MDHEN, CDR2 SYDVKM. The length of the CDR3 is 18 residues. CDR3 nucleotides: TGTGCCAGCAGTTTCGTTGGGTCTAGACCTTCGAACACCGGGGAGCTGTTTTTT. Encoded protein: CASSFVGSRPSNTGELFF.

This chain joins TRBV9 and TRBJ2-5; D may be TRBD1 (6 bases). Germline values: CDR1 SGDLS, CDR2 YYNGEE. Trimming took off 0 bases at V and 2 bases at J, with 11 bases between the two ends. The CDR3 totals 15 residues. In DNA form, the CDR3 reads TGTGCCAGCAGCGTAGCACCGGGACAACAAGAGACCCAGTACTTC. Translating gives CASSVAPGQQETQYF.

The CDR3 nucleotides are TGTGCCAGCAGCCCCTACCGGGGCACGCAGTATTTT. This encodes CASSPYRGTQYF. V gene TRBV28 combines with J gene TRBJ2-3; D possibly uses TRBD1 or TRBD2 (5 bases each). Germline CDR1 reads MDHEN; CDR2 reads SYDVKM. The CDR3 spans 12 residues. V lost 6 bases and J 9 bases, leaving 13 bases between the germline ends.

The genes are TRBV4-2 and TRBJ1-1; the D is unclear. V lost 0 bases and J lost 4, with 9 bases in between. CDR1 is LGHNA, CDR2 YNFKEQ, per germline. This CDR3 is built from 14 residues. CDR3 DNA: TGTGCCAGCAGCCAAGAACGAGGGAGCACTGAAGCTTTCTTT. This encodes CASSQERGSTEAFF.

This chain links TRBV5-4 with TRBJ2-3; TRBD1 aligns across 9 bases. The germline gives CDR1 SGHNT, CDR2 YYREEE (reference sequence). V shed 0 bases and J 2 bases; nucleotides not matched to a gene: 4. This CDR3 contains 16 residues. The CDR3 DNA reads as TGTGCCAGCAGCTTGGCCGGGACAGGGTTCACAGATACGCAGTATTTT. Protein product: CASSLAGTGFTDTQYF.

As to this clone: Other DNA sequences of this sample code for an identical CDR3. The gene calls are TRBV9 and TRBJ2-1, with D uncertain. CDR1 SGDLS and CDR2 YYNGEE come from the germline V gene. The germline V and J ends were trimmed by 0 bases and 0 bases, with 7 bases remaining between them. The CDR3 is 15 amino acids. In nucleotides, the CDR3 is TGTGCCAGCAGCGTAGATCCTTCCTCCTACAATGAGCAGTTCTTC. It encodes CASSVDPSSYNEQFF.

This chain connects TRBV7-6 to TRBJ2-1; 10 bases line up with TRBD1. Germline lookup yields CDR1 SGHVS and CDR2 FNYEAQ. CDR3 size: 13 residues. V lost 7 bases and J lost 9; bases outside the gene matches: 6. The CDR3 DNA reads as TGTGCCAGCAACCGGGACAGGGGCAGTGAGCAGTTCTTC. This codes for CASNRDRGSEQFF.

The rearrangement links TRBV11-1 to TRBJ1-1; D uncertain. This CDR3 comprises 14 residues. The V gene lost 5 bases and the J gene lost 4 bases, with 14 bases spanning the gap. Germline V lookup: CDR1 SGHAT, CDR2 FQDESV (reference sequence). The CDR3 loop reads CASSLLLRGTEAFF. DNA of the CDR3: TGTGCCAGCAGCCTCCTGCTACGAGGCACTGAAGCTTTCTTT.